The T cell receptor (beta chain) described here comes from a study of cytomegalovirus exposure and HLA in healthy donors (dated by TCRdb to about 2017). Concerning the study at large: A later analysis indicated that the 90 to 150 validation repertoires were generated on the platform also employed for the approximately 700 repertoires of the first cohort. The aim of the study was to test whether cataloging public T cell receptors could identify signatures of past pathogen exposure. In addition to the first cohort of several hundred subjects, a separate validation cohort of 120 different subjects was used. The study combined high-throughput TCR immunosequencing, statistical association of individual TCRs with disease status, and machine learning to predict cytomegalovirus infection status. Broader findings and caveats from the paper: The authors suggested that the approach could potentially be generalized to other disease states and immunological phenotypes. All 120 or so repertoires were used to score co-occurrence in the validation cohort in a later analysis, because that analysis had no HLA typing for the cohort. Most TCR sequences were seen in very few donors, while some public TCRs were found in many individuals. In vitro tests confirmed that three of the cytomegalovirus-associated TCR beta chains recognize cytomegalovirus antigens. The classifier was reported to diagnose cytomegalovirus status with high specificity and sensitivity in both the original cohort and the validation cohort. The study gave a list of 150 to 200 TCR beta chains associated with cytomegalovirus. Of the cluster scores, around 95% were above 0 in a later analysis, which found that TCRs clustered in the first cohort also tended to co-occur in the 90 to 150 validation repertoires.

With regard to this clone: The specificity of this receptor is unknown. Per-nucleotide qualities are absent, and no much larger clonotype sits a single base away.

The cysteine opens and the phenylalanine closes a CDR3 of 13 amino acids. Left in the record is the CDR3 DNA by itself, 39 bases read in frame from the first base. V and J are truncated by 1 base and 6 bases respectively, leaving an intervening sequence of 10 bases. CDR1 and CDR2 are drawn from the germline V gene: SQVTM, ANQGSEA. The method behind the library was the immunoSEQ multiplex PCR assay. On the study's bioinformatics: A statistical classification framework was built for diagnosing cytomegalovirus status from the catalog of TCR beta chain sequences. Entries here come from immuneACCESS through TCRdb and include only in-frame sequences with V and J called. Some clones fail to appear in such tables; in the studies checked, an unresolved V gene covers under half of the shortfall, and the cause of the remainder is unknown. D and trimming come from the DNA, and the V and J calls and clone size come from that table. This sample lists approximately 210,000 clones; approximately 85% were detected once. The ten most abundant clones make up over 1.3% of the sample.

Donors formed part of the validation cohort, which comprised about 130 subjects and was distinct from the first cohort of 666 subjects. The sequenced material came from PBMCs. The chain is made from TRBV29-1 and TRBJ2-1, with a tentative D gene TRBD2 over 5 matching bases. This TCR was recovered from a woman aged 18-35 years in good health and CMV-seronegative. The CDR3: CSVEVLVRNEQFF. The DNA reads as follows: TGCAGCGTTGAAGTACTAGTCCGCAATGAGCAGTTCTTC.